In this sample, the clone carrying this T cell receptor beta chain turned up many times. The antigen remains unidentified. The CDR3 totals 15 residues. With V trimmed by 3 bases and J by 8 bases, 7 bases remained unmatched. Germline values: CDR1 DFQATT, CDR2 SNEGSKA (reference sequence). The authors built TCR beta libraries using iRepertoire HTBI primers and Arm-PCR of CDR3 regions. TCRdb re-called the multiplex PCR reads with MiXCR, one entry per CDR3 protein. The table lists about half a million distinct CDR3 sequences, around 13% of them singletons. The data belong to a study of regulatory T cells in long-lasting Graves disease. About the study: Graves' patients, newly diagnosed, had taken antithyroid drugs under 3 months.

Described time point: newly diagnosed GD, antithyroid drugs for less than 3 months. PBMCs were the source of the RNA used for TCR sequencing. Whole-study results and caveats: More public clonotypes were shared by persistent patients (about 2,700) than by new patients (roughly 930).

These records were also assigned to another study, of T cells in Graves' hyperthyroidism and ophthalmopathy. That source adds: The HTBI primer set was used in a first-round RT-PCR of the TCR CDR3.

The V call is TRBV20-1, the J call TRBJ2-3; 14 nucleotides match TRBD2. The receptor was derived from a woman aged 25 to 39 with Graves disease. Specimen: peripheral blood mononuclear cells (PBMCs), collected at new diagnosis, from a patient treated with antithyroid drugs. DNA for the CDR3: TGCAGTGCTAGTCCCGGGACTAGCGGGAGCGGTACGCAGTATTTT. Amino acid sequence: CSASPGTSGSGTQYF.